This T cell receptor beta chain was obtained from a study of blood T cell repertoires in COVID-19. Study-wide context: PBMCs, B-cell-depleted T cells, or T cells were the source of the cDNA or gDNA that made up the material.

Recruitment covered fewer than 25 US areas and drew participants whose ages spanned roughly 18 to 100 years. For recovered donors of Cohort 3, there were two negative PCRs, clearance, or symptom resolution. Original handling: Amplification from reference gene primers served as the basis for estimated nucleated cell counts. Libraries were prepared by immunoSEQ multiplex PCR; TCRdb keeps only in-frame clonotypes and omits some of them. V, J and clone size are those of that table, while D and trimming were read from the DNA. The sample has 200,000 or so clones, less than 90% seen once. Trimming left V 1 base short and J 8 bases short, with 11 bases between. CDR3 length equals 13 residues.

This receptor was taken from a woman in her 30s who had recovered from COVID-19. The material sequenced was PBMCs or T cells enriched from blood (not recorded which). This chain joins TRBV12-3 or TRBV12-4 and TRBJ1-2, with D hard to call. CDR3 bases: TGTGCCAGCAGTTTAGGTCGGGGTTGGGGCTACACCTTC. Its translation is CASSLGRGWGYTF.